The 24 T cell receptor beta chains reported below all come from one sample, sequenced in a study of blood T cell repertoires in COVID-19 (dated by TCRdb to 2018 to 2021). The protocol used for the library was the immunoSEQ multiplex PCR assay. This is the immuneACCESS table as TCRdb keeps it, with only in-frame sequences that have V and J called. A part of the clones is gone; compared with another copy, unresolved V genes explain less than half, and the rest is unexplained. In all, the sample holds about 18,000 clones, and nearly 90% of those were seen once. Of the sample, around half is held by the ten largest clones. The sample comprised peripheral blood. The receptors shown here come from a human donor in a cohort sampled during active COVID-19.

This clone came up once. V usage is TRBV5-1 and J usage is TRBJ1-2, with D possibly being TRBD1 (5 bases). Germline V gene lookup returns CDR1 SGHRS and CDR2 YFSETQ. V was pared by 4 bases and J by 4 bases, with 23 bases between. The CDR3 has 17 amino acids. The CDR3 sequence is CASSRGEGAEQGYGYTF. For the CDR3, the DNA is TGCGCCAGCAGCCGGGGGGAGGGTGCCGAGCAAGGCTATGGCTACACCTTC.

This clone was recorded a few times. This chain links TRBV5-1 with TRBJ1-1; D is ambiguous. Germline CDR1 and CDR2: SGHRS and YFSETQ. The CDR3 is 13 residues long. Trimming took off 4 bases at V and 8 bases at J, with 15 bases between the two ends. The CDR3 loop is CASSHLRGIEAFF. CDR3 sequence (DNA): TGCGCCAGCAGCCATCTACGAGGGATAGAAGCTTTCTTT.

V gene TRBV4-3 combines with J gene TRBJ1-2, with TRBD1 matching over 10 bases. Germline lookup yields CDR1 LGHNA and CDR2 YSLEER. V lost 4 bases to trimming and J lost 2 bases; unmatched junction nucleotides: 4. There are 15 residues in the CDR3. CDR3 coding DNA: TGCGCCAGCAGCCCGGACAGGGGGAAAAACTATGGCTACACCTTC. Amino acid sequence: CASSPDRGKNYGYTF.

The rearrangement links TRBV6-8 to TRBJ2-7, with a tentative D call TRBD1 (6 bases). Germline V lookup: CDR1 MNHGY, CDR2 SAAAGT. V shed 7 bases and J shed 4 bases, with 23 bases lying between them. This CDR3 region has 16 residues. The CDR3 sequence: CASTGDPGTYYYEQYF. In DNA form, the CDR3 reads TGTGCCAGCACAGGGGACCCCGGGACGTACTATTACGAGCAGTACTTC.

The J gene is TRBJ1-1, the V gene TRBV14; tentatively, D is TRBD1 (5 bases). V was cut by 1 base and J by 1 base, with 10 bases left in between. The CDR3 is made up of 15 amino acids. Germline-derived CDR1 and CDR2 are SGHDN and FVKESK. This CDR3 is CASSQAGTGNTEAFF. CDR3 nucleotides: TGTGCCAGCAGCCAAGCGGGCACAGGGAACACTGAAGCTTTCTTT.

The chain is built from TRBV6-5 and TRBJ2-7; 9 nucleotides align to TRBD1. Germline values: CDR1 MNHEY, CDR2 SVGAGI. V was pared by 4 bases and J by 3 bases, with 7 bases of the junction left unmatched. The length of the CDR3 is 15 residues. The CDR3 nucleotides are TGTGCCAGCAGTTCCCCAGGGACAGGGATCTACGAGCAGTACTTC. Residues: CASSSPGTGIYEQYF.

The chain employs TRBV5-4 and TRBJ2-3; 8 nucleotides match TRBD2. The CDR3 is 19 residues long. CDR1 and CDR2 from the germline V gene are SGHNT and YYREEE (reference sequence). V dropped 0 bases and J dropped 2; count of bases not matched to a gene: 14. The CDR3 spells CASSLAGLVSFRDTDTQYF. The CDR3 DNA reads TGTGCCAGCAGCTTGGCGGGACTAGTCAGTTTTAGGGACACAGATACGCAGTATTTT.

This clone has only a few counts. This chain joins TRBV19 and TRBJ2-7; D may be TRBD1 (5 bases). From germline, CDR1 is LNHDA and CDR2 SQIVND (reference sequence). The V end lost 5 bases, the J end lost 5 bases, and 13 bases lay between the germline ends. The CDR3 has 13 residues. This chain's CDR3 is CASSSRVKDEQYF. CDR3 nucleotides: TGTGCCAGTAGTTCCAGGGTGAAGGACGAGCAGTACTTC.

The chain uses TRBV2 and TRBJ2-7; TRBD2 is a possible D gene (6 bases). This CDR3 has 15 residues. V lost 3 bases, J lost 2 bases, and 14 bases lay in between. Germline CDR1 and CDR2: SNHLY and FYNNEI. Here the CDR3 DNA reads TGTGCCAGCAGTGAGGTGGACTATCTTACCTACGAGCAGTACTTC. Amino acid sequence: CASSEVDYLTYEQYF.

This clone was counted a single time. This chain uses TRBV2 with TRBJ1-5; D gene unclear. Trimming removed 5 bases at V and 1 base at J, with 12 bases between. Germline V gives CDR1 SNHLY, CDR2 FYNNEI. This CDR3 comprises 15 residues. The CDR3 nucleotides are TGTGCCAGCAGTTGGAGAGGGTTCAGCAATCAGCCCCAGCATTTT. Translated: CASSWRGFSNQPQHF.

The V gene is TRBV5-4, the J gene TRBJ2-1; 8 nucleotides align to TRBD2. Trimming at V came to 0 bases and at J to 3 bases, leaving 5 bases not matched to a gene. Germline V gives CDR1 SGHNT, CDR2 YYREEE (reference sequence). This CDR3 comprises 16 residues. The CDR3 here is CASSLGGSGDYNEQFF. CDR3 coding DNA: TGTGCCAGCAGCTTGGGTGGTAGCGGGGACTACAATGAGCAGTTCTTC.

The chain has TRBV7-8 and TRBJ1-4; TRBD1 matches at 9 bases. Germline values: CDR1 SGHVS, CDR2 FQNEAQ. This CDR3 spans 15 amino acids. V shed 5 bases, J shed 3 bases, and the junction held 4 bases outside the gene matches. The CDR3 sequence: CASSTGTGSNEKLFF. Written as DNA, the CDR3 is TGTGCCAGCAGCACCGGGACAGGGTCTAATGAAAAACTGTTTTTT.

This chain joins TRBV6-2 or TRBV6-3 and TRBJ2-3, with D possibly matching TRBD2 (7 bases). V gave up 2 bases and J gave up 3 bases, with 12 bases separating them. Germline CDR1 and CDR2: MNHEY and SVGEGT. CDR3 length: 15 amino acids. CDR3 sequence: CASSYGGGRTDTQYF. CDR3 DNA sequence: TGTGCCAGCAGTTACGGGGGGGGGCGGACAGATACGCAGTATTTT.

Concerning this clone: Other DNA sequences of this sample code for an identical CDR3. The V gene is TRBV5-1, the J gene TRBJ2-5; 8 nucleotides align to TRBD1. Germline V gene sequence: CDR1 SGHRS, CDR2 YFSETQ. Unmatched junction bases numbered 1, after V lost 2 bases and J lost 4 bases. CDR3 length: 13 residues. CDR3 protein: CASSLGQGETQYF. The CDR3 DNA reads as TGCGCCAGCAGCTTAGGACAGGGAGAGACCCAGTACTTC.

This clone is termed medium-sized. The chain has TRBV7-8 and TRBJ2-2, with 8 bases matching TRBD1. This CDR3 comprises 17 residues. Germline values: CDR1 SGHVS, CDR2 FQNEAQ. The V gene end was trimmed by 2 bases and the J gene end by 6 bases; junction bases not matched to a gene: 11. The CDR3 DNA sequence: TGTGCCAGCAGCTTAAGAGCAGGGGGCGACTTCCCCGGGGAGCTGTTTTTT. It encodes CASSLRAGGDFPGELFF.

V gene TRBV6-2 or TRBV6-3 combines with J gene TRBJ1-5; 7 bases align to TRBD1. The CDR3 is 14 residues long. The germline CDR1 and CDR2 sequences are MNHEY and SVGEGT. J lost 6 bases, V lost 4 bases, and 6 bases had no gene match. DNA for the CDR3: TGTGCCAGCAGTTTAACAGGGGTTCCTCAGCCCCAGCATTTT. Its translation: CASSLTGVPQPQHF.

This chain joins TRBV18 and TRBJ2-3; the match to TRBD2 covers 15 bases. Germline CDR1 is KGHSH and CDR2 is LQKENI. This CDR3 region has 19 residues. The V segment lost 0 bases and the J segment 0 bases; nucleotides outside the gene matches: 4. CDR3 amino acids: CASSPPGLAGGLSTDTQYF. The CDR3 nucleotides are TGTGCCAGCTCACCACCTGGACTAGCGGGGGGGCTGAGCACAGATACGCAGTATTTT.

The chain's CDR3 is CASSYSDIPLNYGYTF. CDR3 nucleotides: TGTGCCAGCAGTTACTCGGACATTCCTCTTAACTATGGCTACACCTTC. The chain links TRBV6-6 to TRBJ1-2, with D tentatively TRBD1 (5 bases). V dropped 0 bases and J dropped 1 base, with 12 bases sitting between them. Germline V gene data show CDR1 as MNHNY and CDR2 as SVGAGI (reference sequence). This CDR3 is 16 amino acids long.

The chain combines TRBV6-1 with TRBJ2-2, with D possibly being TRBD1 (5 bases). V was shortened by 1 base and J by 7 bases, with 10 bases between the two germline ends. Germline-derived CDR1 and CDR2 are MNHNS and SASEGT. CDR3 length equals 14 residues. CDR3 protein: CASSEGTSSGELFF. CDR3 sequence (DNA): TGTGCCAGCAGTGAAGGGACATCCAGCGGGGAGCTGTTTTTT.

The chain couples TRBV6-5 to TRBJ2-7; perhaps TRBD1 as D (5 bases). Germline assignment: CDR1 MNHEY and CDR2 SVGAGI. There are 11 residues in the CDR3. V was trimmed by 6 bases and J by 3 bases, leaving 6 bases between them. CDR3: CASSRDYEQYF. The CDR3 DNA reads TGTGCCAGCAGCAGGGACTACGAGCAGTACTTC.

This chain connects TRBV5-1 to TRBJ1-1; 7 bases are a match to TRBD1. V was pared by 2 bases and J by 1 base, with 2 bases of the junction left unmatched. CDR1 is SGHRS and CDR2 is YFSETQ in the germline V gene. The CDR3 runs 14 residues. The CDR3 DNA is TGCGCCAGCAGCTTCAGGACAGGGAACACTGAAGCTTTCTTT. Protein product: CASSFRTGNTEAFF.

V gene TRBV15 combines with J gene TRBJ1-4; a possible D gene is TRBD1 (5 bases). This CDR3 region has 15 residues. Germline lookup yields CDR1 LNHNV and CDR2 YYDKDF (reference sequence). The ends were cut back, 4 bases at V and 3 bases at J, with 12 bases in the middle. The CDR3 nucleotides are TGTGCCACCAGCACGAACCGACAGTCTAATGAAAAACTGTTTTTT. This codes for CATSTNRQSNEKLFF. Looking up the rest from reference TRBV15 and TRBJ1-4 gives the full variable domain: DAMVIQNPRYQVTQFGKPVTLSCSQTLNHNVMYWYQQKSSQAPKLLFHYYDKDFNNEADTPDNFQSRRPNTSFCFLDIRSPGLGDTAMYLCATSTNRQSNEKLFFGSGTQLSVL.

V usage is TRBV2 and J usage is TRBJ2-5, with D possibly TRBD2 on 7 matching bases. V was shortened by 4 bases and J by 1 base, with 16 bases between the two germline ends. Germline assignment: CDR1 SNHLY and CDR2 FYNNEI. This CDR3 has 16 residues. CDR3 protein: CASSVGLEGGQETQYF. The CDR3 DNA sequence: TGTGCCAGCAGTGTTGGACTAGAGGGGGGCCAAGAGACCCAGTACTTC.

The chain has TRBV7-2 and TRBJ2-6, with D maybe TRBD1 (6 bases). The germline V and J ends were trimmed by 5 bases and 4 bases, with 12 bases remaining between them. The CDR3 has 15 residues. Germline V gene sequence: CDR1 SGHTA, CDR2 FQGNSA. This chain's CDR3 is CASSARTAGANVLTF. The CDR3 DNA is TGTGCCAGCAGCGCCCGGACAGCCGGGGCCAACGTCCTGACTTTC.